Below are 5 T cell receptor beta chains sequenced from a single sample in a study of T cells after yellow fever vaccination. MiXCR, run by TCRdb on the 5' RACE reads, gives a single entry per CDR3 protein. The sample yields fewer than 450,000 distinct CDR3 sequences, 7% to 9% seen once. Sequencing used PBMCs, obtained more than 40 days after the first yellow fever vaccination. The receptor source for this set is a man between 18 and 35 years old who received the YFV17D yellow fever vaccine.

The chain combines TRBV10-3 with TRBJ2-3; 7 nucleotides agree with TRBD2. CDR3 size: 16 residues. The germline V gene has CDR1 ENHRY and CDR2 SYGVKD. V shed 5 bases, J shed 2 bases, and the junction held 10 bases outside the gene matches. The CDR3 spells CAISYSGGGPTDTQYF. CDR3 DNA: TGTGCCATCAGTTATTCCGGCGGGGGACCCACAGATACGCAGTATTTT.

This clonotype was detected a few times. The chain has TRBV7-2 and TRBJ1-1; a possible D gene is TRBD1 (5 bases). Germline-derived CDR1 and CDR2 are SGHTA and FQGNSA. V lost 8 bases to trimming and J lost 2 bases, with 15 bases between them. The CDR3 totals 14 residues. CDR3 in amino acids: CASRFTGSNTEAFF. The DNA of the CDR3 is TGTGCCAGCCGTTTTACAGGCTCCAACACTGAAGCTTTCTTT.

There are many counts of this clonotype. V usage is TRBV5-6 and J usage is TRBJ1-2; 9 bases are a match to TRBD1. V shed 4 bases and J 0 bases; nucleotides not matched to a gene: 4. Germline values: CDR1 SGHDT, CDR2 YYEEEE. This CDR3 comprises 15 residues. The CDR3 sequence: CASSPRTGANYGYTF. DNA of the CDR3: TGTGCCAGCAGCCCGCGGACAGGGGCTAACTATGGCTACACCTTC.

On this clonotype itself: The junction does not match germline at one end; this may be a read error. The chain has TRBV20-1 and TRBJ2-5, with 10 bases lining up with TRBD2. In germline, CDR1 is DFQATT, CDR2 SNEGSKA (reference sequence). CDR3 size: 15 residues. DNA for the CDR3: TGCAGTGCCCCCGAGCGGGGGGGGTACCAAGAGACCCTGTACTTC. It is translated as CSAPERGGYQETLYF.

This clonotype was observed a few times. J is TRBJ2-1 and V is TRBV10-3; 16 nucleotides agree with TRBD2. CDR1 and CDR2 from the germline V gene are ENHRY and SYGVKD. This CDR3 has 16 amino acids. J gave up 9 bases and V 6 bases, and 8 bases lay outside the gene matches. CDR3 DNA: TGTGCCATCAGGAGGGGGACTAGCGGGGGGGAGGGTGAGCAGTTCTTC. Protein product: CAIRRGTSGGEGEQFF.